Below, one T cell receptor (beta chain) is given with its context. The antigen this receptor binds is unknown. The input lacks base qualities; no much larger clone sits a single base away. TCRbeta CDR3 regions were amplified from genomic DNA using the immunoSEQ Assay, a bias-controlled multiplex PCR. The authors' analysis ran thus. The number of nucleated cells in each sample was estimated from the amplification of reference gene primers within the assay. To quantify the absolute abundance of each unique TCRbeta CDR3 rearrangement, sequence reads were collapsed and filtered. For each sample, productive Simpson clonality was calculated as the square root of Simpson's diversity index across productive rearrangements. The table comes from immuneACCESS by way of TCRdb, which keeps in-frame sequences with V and J called. Part of the clones is missing from these tables; in studies checked, under half for an unresolved V gene and the rest for unknown reasons. V, J and clone size are those of that table, while D and trimming were read from the DNA. In this sample the table shows about 100,000 clones, around four fifths of which occur a single time. The ten biggest clones cover around 15% of the sample.

Collaborating institutions collected whole blood in K2EDTA tubes following their own protocols. For TCRbeta analysis, collaborators shipped samples in one of three forms: frozen whole blood, isolated PBMCs, or DNA extracted from either of those sample types. This specimen comes from a study of blood T cell repertoires in COVID-19 (dated by TCRdb to the early 2020s). The study in broad terms: Samples from collaborators originated in the United States, Italy and Spain and spanned both the acute and convalescent phases of COVID-19. Subjects who had been exposed to COVID-19, were actively infected with it, or had recovered from it provided the deeply sampled blood TCRbeta repertoires that made up the dataset. The material from the prospective study consisted of cDNA or gDNA derived from T cells, B-cell-depleted T cells, or PBMCs. The repertoires were released in a freely available public database intended as a resource for research on the immune response to SARS-CoV-2. The sample metadata nearly always contained a de-identified subject ID, COVID-19 status, age in years and sex. Where HLA class I and class II types were available, the types were taken from metadata supplied by the sample provider, not from assay-based typing. Samples came from the ongoing ImmuneRACE study (first 160 participants) plus 1,254 subjects from 6 global collaborators.

Based on the germline V gene, the CDR1 and CDR2 sequences are SGHRS and YFSETQ. Measured from the cysteine to the phenylalanine, the CDR3 is 15 residues long. Kept here is only the CDR3 DNA, which spans 45 bases and is read in frame from base 1. Trimming removed 2 bases from V and 4 bases from J; the gene matches leave 7 bases unexplained. The study at large found these results: The quantity of clinical and demographic metadata differed by source and by participant and was supplied without curation.

The receptor was isolated from a man between 45 and 60 years old with active or convalescent COVID-19. Input material: peripheral blood. This chain is built from TRBV5-1 and TRBJ1-2; 8 central nucleotides agree with TRBD1. CDR3 loop: CASSFEDREAYGYTF. In nucleotides, the sequence is TGCGCCAGCAGCTTTGAGGACAGGGAGGCCTATGGCTACACCTTC.